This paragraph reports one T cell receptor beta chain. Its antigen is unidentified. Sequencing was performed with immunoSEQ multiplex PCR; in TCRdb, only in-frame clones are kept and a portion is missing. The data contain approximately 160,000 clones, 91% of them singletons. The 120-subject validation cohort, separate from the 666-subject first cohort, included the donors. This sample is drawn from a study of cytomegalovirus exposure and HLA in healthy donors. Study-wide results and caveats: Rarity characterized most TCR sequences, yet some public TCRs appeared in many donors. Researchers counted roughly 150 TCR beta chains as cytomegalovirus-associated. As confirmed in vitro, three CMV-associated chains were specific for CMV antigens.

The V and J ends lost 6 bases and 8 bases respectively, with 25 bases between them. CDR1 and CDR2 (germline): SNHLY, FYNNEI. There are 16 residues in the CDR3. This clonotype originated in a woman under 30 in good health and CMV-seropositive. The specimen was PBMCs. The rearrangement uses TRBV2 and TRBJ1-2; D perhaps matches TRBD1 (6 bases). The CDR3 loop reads CASRLGASGLQGGYTF. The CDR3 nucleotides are TGTGCCAGCAGACTAGGGGCCTCCGGGCTCCAGGGGGGCTACACCTTC.